This T cell receptor beta chain is from a study of shared clonotypes between healthy human individuals. Study-wide context: A couple of women and three men aged 18 to 49 served as donors.

About this clone itself: Its matching antigen is unknown.

Whole-study results and caveats: Compared with memory subsets, naive subsets generally had larger estimated richness.

Method: immunoSEQ multiplex PCR; TCRdb's copy keeps in-frame clones and lacks some. Among roughly 2,500,000 clones listed, roughly 93% were seen once. The split of CD4+ cells yielded CD45RA+ naive and CD45RA-negative memory subsets. The J segment lost 6 bases and the V segment lost 3 bases, leaving 3 bases of the junction unmatched. Germline-derived CDR1 and CDR2 are MNHNS and SASEGT. The length of the CDR3 is 14 residues. The sequence derives from a man aged 18 to 29 in good health. Some clones in this sample may be carry-over from other donors' samples. Material: naive CD4+ T cells from PBMCs. The subset here: CD45RA+ positively selected. The chain carries TRBV6-1 and TRBJ1-4, with 8 nucleotides matching TRBD1. The CDR3 loop is CASSEDRVDEKLFF. In DNA, the CDR3 is TGTGCCAGCAGTGAGGACAGGGTTGATGAAAAACTGTTTTTT.